The rows below give T cell receptor beta chains drawn from one sample of a study of T cell responses to AZD1222 COVID-19 vaccine. Here immunoSEQ multiplex PCR was the method, and the copy in TCRdb shows in-frame clones only, minus some. The table lists about 110,000 clones, roughly 87% of them singletons. Specimen: peripheral blood, collected on day 0 of AZD1222 vaccination. These receptors were collected from an adult in good health. Both conserved end residues are part of each CDR3.

J gene: TRBJ1-5
V gene: TRBV19
CDR3 protein: CASSIDRPRGSSNQPQHF

J gene: TRBJ1-4
V gene: TRBV29-1
CDR3 protein: CSVRTGAFHGAF

J gene: TRBJ1-2
V gene: TRBV2
CDR3 protein: CASSGQGDYGYTF

J gene: TRBJ2-1
V gene: TRBV27
CDR3 protein: CASSLGLGPEQFF

J gene: TRBJ2-7
V gene: TRBV21-1
CDR3 protein: CASNNRTRDRAYEQYF

J gene: TRBJ1-3
V gene: TRBV30
CDR3 protein: CAWNLGFGNTIYF

J gene: TRBJ1-5
V gene: TRBV2
CDR3 protein: CASRGDSSNQPQHF

J gene: TRBJ2-5
V gene: TRBV29-1
CDR3 protein: CSAGASGGLTQYF

J gene: TRBJ2-7
V gene: TRBV30
CDR3 protein: CAWRGDYEQYF

J gene: TRBJ2-1
V gene: TRBV3-1/TRBV3-2
CDR3 protein: CASSLKRGAYNEQFF

J gene: TRBJ2-7
V gene: TRBV28
CDR3 protein: CASSFGGSYEQYF

J gene: TRBJ1-1
V gene: TRBV27
CDR3 protein: CASSRLGAGTLAFF

J gene: TRBJ2-7
V gene: TRBV5-1
CDR3 protein: CASSTDRATYEQYF

J gene: TRBJ2-5
V gene: TRBV9
CDR3 protein: CASSVATGRGVGETQYF

J gene: TRBJ1-3
V gene: TRBV29-1
CDR3 protein: CSVEVRTVFGNTIYF

J gene: TRBJ2-1
V gene: TRBV4-1
CDR3 protein: CASSPTTSGGGNEQFF

J gene: TRBJ2-7
V gene: TRBV10-3
CDR3 protein: CAISELGTYEQYF

J gene: TRBJ1-2
V gene: TRBV27
CDR3 protein: CASSYNGDGYTF